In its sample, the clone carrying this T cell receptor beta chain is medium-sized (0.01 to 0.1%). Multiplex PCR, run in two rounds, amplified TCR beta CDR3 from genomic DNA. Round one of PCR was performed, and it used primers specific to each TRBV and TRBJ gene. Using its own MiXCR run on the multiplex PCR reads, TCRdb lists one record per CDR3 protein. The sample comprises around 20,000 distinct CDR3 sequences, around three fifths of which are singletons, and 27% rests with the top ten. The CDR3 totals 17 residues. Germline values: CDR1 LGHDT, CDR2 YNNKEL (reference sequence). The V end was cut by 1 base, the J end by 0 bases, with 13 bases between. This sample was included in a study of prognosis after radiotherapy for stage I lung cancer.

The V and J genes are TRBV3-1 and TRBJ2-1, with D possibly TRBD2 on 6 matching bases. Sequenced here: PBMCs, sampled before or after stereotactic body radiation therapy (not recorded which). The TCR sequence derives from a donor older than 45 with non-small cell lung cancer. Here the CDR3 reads CASSQVLSRDSYNEQFF. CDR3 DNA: TGTGCCAGCAGCCAAGTCCTCTCGCGGGACTCCTACAATGAGCAGTTCTTC.